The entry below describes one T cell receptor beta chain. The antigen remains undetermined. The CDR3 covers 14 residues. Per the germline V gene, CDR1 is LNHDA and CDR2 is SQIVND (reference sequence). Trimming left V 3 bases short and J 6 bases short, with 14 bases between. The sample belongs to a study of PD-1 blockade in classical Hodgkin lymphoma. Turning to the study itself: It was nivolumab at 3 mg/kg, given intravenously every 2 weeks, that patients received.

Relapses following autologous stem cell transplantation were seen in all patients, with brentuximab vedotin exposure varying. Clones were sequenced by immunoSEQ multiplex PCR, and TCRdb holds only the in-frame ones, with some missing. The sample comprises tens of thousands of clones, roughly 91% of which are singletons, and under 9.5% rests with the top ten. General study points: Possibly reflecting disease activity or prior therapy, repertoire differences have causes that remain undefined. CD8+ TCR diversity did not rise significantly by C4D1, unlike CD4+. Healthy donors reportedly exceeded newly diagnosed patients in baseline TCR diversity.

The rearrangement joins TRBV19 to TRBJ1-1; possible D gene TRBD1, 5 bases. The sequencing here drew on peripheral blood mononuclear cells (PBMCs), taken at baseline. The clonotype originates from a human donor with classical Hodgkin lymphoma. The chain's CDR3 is CASSIVNGAAEAFF. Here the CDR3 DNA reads TGTGCCAGTAGTATTGTAAACGGGGCGGCTGAAGCTTTCTTT.